The next 13 T cell receptor beta chains were all read from a single sample in a study of blood T cell repertoires in COVID-19. The data were produced by immunoSEQ multiplex PCR, yet TCRdb's version contains in-frame clones alone and is incomplete. The sample records approximately 210,000 clones, 82% being singletons. The specimen sequenced was peripheral blood. The receptors here all came from a woman between 40 and 55 years old with acute or convalescent COVID-19.

This sequence joins TRBV5-5 and TRBJ2-1; no clear D. V was pared by 2 bases and J by 9 bases, with 9 bases between. Per germline, CDR1 SGHKS and CDR2 YYEKEE (reference sequence). The CDR3 has 12 residues. The CDR3 region has the DNA TGTGCCAGCAGCTTTTTGGTCGGTGAGCAGTTCTTC. This gives the protein CASSFLVGEQFF.

The chain links TRBV11-3 to TRBJ2-3; TRBD2 might be the D (6 bases). The CDR3 extends over 17 amino acids. CDR1 and CDR2 (germline): SGHNT, YENEEA. V gave up 1 base and J gave up 1 base, with 15 bases separating them. This chain's CDR3 is CASSLGPRRLGTDTQYF. In DNA, the CDR3 is TGTGCCAGCAGCTTAGGCCCTCGGCGACTAGGCACAGATACGCAGTATTTT.

The chain uses TRBV3-1 (or the pseudogene TRBV3-2) and TRBJ2-3; TRBD2 is a possible D gene (5 bases). The V gene's germline CDR1 is LGHDT and CDR2 YNNKEL (reference sequence). This CDR3 spans 15 amino acids. Trimming shortened V by 4 bases and J by 2 bases, and 13 bases separated the two germline ends. CDR3 loop: CASSRSLAATDTQYF. In nucleotides, the CDR3 is TGTGCCAGCAGCCGCTCCCTAGCCGCCACAGATACGCAGTATTTT.

The V gene is TRBV7-2, the J gene TRBJ2-2; no clear D gene. Germline V gene sequence: CDR1 SGHTA, CDR2 FQGNSA. Trimming stripped 1 base from V and 1 base from J, with 10 bases between. The CDR3 contains 16 residues. CDR3 coding DNA: TGTGCCAGCAGCTTAGTGTGGCAGGAGAACACCGGGGAGCTGTTTTTT. Amino acid sequence: CASSLVWQENTGELFF.

The chain links TRBV5-1 to TRBJ1-2; 9 nucleotides line up with TRBD1. Trimming removed 1 base from V and 9 bases from J; junction bases left unmatched: 7. In germline, CDR1 is SGHRS, CDR2 YFSETQ. The length of the CDR3 is 14 residues. The CDR3 bases are TGCGCCAGCAGCTTGAGGGGACAGGGTGAGAGCTACACCTTC. Translated, it gives CASSLRGQGESYTF.

The rearrangement joins TRBV30 to TRBJ1-1, with unresolved D. Germline CDR1 is GTSNPN and CDR2 is SVGIG (reference sequence). The CDR3 loop spans 13 amino acids. CDR3 in amino acids: CAGQDFYNTEAFF. CDR3 coding DNA: TGTGCTGGGCAGGACTTCTACAACACTGAAGCTTTCTTT.

The genes are TRBV24-1 and TRBJ2-3; 9 nucleotides line up with TRBD1. CDR1 and CDR2 (germline): KGHDR, SFDVKD. The length of the CDR3 is 16 residues. With 1 base clipped from V and 4 bases from J, the junction kept 5 bases outside the gene matches. Written as DNA, the CDR3 is TGTGCCACCAGTGATTTCAGGGACAGGGAGGCAGATACGCAGTATTTT. Translating gives CATSDFRDREADTQYF.

The chain joins TRBV11-2 to TRBJ2-3, with 11 bases identical to TRBD2. Germline assignment: CDR1 SGHAT and CDR2 FQNNGV. J gave up 4 bases and V 3 bases, and 6 bases lay outside the gene matches. The CDR3 totals 16 residues. The CDR3 sequence: CASSFTGTSGSDTQYF. CDR3 nucleotide sequence: TGTGCCAGCAGCTTTACCGGGACTAGCGGTTCAGATACGCAGTATTTT.

J is TRBJ2-2 and V is TRBV10-3; possibly TRBD1 for D (5 bases). This CDR3 has 16 amino acids. Germline V CDR1 and CDR2: ENHRY, SYGVKD. V was cut by 0 bases and J by 2 bases, with 10 bases left in between. The chain's CDR3 is CAISESAGFNTGELFF. The CDR3 nucleotides read TGTGCCATCAGTGAGTCCGCAGGGTTTAACACCGGGGAGCTGTTTTTT.

This chain connects TRBV25-1 to TRBJ2-2, with 7 bases identical to TRBD1. CDR3 length equals 15 residues. Germline CDR1 and CDR2: MGHDK and SYGVNS. V lost 8 bases to trimming and J lost 2 bases; unmatched junction nucleotides: 8. The CDR3, as DNA: TGTGCCAGCCACAGGGGTCCTCAAAACACCGGGGAGCTGTTTTTT. Translation: CASHRGPQNTGELFF.

The chain uses TRBV7-9 and TRBJ1-5; D is possibly TRBD1 (5 bases). The V gene lost 2 bases and the J gene lost 7 bases, with 9 bases spanning the gap. Germline CDR1 SEHNR, CDR2 FQNEAQ (reference sequence). The CDR3 spans 13 residues. In nucleotides, the CDR3 is TGTGCCAGCAGCTTACGGGGGGACCAGCCCCAGCATTTT. Protein product: CASSLRGDQPQHF.

This clone was observed a few times. The chain joins TRBV13 to TRBJ2-1; D is unclear. V lost 0 bases, J lost 0 bases, and 6 bases lay in between. The CDR3 runs 15 residues. Per germline, CDR1 PRHDT and CDR2 FYEKMQ (reference sequence). DNA for the CDR3: TGTGCCAGCAGCTTAGGTGCAGACTCCTACAATGAGCAGTTCTTC. This encodes CASSLGADSYNEQFF.

The J gene is TRBJ2-5, the V gene TRBV7-9; D gene ambiguous. The CDR3 covers 11 residues. Trimming stripped 4 bases from V and 5 bases from J, with 5 bases between. CDR1 is SEHNR, CDR2 FQNEAQ, per germline (reference sequence). The CDR3 nucleotides read TGTGCCAGCAGCTCTATGGAGACCCAGTACTTC. The encoded protein is CASSSMETQYF.